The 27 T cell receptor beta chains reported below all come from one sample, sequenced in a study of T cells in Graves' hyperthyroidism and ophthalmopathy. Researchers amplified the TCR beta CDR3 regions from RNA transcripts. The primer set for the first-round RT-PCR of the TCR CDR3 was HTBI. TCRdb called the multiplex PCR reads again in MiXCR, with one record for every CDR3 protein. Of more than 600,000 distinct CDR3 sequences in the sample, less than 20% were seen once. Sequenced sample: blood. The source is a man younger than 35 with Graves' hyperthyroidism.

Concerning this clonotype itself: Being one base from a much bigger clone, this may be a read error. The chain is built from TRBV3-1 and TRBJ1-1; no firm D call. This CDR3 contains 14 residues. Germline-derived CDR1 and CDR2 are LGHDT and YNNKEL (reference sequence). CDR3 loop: CAGSQDSGFTEAFF. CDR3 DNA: TGTGCCGGCAGCCAAGACTCCGGATTCACTGAAGCTTTCTTT.

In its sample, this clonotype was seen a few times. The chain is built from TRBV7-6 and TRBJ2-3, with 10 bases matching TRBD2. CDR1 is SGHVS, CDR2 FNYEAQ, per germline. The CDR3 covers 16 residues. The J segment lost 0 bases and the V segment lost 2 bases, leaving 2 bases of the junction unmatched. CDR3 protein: CASSLLAGDSTDTQYF. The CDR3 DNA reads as TGTGCCAGCAGCTTACTAGCGGGGGATAGCACAGATACGCAGTATTTT.

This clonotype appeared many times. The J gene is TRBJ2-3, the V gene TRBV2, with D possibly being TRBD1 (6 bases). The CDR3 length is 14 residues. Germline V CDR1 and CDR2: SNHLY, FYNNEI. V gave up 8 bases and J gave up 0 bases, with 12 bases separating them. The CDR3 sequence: CASRDTSSTDTQYF. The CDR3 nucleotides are TGTGCCAGCCGGGACACTTCTAGCACAGATACGCAGTATTTT.

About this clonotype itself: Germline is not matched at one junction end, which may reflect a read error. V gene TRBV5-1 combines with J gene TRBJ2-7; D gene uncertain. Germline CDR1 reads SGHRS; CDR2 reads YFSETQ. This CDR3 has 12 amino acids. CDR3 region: CASSLTGSEKYF. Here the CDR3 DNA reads TGCGCCAGCAGCTTGACCGGGTCCGAGAAGTACTTC.

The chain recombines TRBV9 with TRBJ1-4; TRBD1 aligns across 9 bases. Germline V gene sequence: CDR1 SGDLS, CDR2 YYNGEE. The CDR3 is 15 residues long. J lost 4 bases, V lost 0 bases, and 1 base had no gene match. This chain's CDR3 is CASSVEGQGNEKLFF. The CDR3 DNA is TGTGCCAGCAGCGTAGAGGGACAGGGTAATGAAAAACTGTTTTTT.

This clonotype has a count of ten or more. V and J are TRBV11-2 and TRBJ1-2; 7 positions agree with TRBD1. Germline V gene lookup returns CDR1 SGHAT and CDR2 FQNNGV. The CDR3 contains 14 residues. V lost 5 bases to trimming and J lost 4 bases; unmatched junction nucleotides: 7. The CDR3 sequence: CASSVRQGAYGYTF. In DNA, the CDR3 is TGTGCCAGCAGCGTGAGACAGGGTGCCTATGGCTACACCTTC.

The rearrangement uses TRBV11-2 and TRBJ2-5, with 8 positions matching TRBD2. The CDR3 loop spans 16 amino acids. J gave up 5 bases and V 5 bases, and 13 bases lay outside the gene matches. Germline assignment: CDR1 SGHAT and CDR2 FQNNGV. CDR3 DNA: TGTGCCAGCAGCCCCCCTCTAGCGGGTGGGAGGGAGACCCAGTACTTC. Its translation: CASSPPLAGGRETQYF.

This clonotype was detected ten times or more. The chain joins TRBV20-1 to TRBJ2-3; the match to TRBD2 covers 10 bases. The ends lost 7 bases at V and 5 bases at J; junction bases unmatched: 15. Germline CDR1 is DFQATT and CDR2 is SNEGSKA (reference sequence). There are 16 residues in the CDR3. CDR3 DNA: TGCAGTGTTCCCAGGAGCGGGAGGGCCTCAGGAGATACGCAGTATTTT. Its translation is CSVPRSGRASGDTQYF.

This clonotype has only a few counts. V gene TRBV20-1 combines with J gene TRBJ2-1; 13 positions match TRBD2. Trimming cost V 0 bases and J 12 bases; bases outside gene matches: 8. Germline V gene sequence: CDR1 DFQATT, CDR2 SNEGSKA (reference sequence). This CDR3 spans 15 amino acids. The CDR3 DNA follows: TGCAGTGCTAGAGATCTACTAGCGGGAGGGATCGTGCAGTTCTTC. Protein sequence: CSARDLLAGGIVQFF.

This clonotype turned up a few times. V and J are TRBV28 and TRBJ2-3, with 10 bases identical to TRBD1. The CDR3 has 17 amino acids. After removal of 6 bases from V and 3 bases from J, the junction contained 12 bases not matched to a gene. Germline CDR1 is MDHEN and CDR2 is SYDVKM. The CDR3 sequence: CASSYLLTGGRTDTQYF. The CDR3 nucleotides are TGTGCCAGCAGCTACCTTCTGACAGGGGGCCGAACAGATACGCAGTATTTT.

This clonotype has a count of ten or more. The CDR3 spells CASSPTARSNIQYF. In DNA, the CDR3 is TGTGCCAGCTCACCAACTGCAAGGTCGAACATTCAGTACTTC. V gene TRBV18 combines with J gene TRBJ2-4, with D unresolved. The CDR3 is 14 residues long. V was clipped by 2 bases and J by 7 bases, with 12 bases between them. Germline loops: CDR1 KGHSH, CDR2 LQKENI.

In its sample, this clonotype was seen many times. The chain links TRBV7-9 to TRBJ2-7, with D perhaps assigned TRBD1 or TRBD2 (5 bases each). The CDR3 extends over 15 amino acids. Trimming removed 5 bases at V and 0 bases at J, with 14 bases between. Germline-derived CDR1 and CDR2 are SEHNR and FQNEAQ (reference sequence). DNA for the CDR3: TGTGCCAGCAGCCGAATCGGGGCAAGCTCCTACGAGCAGTACTTC. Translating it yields CASSRIGASSYEQYF.

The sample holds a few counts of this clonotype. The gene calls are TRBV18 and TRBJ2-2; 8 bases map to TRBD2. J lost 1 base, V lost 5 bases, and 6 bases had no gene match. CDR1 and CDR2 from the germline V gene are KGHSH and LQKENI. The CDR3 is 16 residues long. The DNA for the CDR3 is TGTGCCAGCTCAAGCAGCGGGAGAGGGAACACCGGGGAGCTGTTTTTT. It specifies CASSSSGRGNTGELFF. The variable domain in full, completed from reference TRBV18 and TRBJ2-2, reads NAGVMQNPRHLVRRRGQEARLRCSPMKGHSHVYWYRQLPEEGLKFMVYLQKENIIDESGMPKERFSAEFPKEGPSILRIQQVVRGDSAAYFCASSSSGRGNTGELFFGEGSRLTVL.

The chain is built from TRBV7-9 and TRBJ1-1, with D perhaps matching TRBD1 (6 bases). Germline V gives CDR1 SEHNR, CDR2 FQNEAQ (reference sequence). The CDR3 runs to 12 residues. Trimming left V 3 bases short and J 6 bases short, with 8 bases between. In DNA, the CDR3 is TGTGCCAGCAGCTTCACAGGGTCTGAAGCTTTCTTT. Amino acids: CASSFTGSEAFF.

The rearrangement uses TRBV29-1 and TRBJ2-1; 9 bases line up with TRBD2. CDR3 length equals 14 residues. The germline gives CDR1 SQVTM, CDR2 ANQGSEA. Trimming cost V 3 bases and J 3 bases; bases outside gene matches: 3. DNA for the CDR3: TGCAGCGTTGAGGGGCGGGAGGGCTACAATGAGCAGTTCTTC. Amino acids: CSVEGREGYNEQFF.

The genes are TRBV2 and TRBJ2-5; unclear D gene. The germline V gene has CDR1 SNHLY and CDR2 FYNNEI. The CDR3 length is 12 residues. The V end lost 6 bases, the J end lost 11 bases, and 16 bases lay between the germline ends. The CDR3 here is CASSGLPRTQYF. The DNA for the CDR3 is TGTGCCAGCAGCGGCCTACCCAGGACGCAGTACTTC.

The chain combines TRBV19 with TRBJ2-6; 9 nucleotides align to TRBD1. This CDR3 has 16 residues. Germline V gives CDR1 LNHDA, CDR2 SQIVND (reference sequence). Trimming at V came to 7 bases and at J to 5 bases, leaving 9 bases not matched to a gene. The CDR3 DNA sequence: TGTGCCAGTAAGGGGACAGGGTTTTTAAGGGCCAACGTCCTGACTTTC. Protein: CASKGTGFLRANVLTF.

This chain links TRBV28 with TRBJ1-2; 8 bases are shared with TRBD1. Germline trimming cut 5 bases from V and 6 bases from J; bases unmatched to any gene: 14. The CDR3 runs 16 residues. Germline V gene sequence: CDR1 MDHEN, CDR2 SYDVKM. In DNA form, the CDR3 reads TGTGCCAGCAGTCCATACGACAGGGGAGAAGTTAATGGCTACACCTTC. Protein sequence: CASSPYDRGEVNGYTF.

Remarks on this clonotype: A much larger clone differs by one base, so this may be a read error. In DNA, the CDR3 is TGTGCCAGCAGTGGAGACGGGACCTCGCGCCTCCACTTT. It is translated as CASSGDGTSRLHF. V and J are TRBV2 and TRBJ1-6; tentatively, D is TRBD1 (5 bases). The CDR3 runs to 13 residues. Trimming pared 4 bases from V and 15 bases from J, leaving 16 bases between. From germline, CDR1 is SNHLY and CDR2 FYNNEI. The complete variable domain, with remaining parts taken from reference TRBV2 and TRBJ1-6, reads EPEVTQTPSHQVTQMGQEVILRCVPISNHLYFYWYRQILGQKVEFLVSFYNNEISEKSEIFDDQFSVERPDGSNFTLKIRSTKLEDSAMYFCASSGDGTSRLHFGNGTRLTVT.

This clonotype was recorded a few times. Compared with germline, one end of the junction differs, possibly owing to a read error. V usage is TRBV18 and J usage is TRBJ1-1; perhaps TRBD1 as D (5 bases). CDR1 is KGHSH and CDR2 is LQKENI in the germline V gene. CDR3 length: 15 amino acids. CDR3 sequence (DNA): TGTGCCGGCTCACCACCGGCTGGAGGGGACACTGAAGCTTTCTTT. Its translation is CAGSPPAGGDTEAFF. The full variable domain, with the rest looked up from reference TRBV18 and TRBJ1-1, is NAGVMQNPRHLVRRRGQEARLRCSPMKGHSHVYWYRQLPEEGLKFMVYLQKENIIDESGMPKERFSAEFPKEGPSILRIQQVVRGDSAAYFCAGSPPAGGDTEAFFGQGTRLTVV.

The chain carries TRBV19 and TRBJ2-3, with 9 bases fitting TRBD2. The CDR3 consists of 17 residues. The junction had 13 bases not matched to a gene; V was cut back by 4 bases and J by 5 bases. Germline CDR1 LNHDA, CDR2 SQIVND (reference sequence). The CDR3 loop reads CASSTLRGAGGRDTQYF. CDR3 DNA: TGTGCCAGTAGTACCCTGAGGGGAGCGGGAGGCCGAGATACGCAGTATTTT.

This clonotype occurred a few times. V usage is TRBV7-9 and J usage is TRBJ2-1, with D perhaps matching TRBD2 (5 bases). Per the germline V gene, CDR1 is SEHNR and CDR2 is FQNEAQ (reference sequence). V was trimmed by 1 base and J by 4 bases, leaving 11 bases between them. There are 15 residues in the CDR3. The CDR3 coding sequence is TGTGCCAGCAGCTTAGATGGCGGGTCTTACAATGAGCAGTTCTTC. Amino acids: CASSLDGGSYNEQFF.

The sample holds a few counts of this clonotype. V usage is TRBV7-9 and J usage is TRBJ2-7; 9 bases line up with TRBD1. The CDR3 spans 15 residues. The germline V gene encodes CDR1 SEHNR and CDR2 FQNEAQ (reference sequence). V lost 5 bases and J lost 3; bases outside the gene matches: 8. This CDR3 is CASSPRDREIYEQYF. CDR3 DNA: TGTGCCAGCAGCCCTCGGGACAGGGAAATCTACGAGCAGTACTTC.

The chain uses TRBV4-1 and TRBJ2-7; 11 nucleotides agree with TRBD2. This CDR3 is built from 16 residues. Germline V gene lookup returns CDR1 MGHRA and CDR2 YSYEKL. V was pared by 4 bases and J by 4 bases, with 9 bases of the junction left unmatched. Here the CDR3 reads CASSLLSSGRRYEQYF. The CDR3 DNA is TGCGCCAGCAGCCTACTTTCTAGCGGGAGGAGATACGAGCAGTACTTC.

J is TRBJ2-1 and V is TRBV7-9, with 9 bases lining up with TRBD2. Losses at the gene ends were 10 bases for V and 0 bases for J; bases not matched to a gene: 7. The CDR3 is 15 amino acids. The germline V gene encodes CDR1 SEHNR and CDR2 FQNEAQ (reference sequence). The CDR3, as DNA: TGTGCCATCGGGGCTAGCGGGATCTCCTACAATGAGCAGTTCTTC. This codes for CAIGASGISYNEQFF.

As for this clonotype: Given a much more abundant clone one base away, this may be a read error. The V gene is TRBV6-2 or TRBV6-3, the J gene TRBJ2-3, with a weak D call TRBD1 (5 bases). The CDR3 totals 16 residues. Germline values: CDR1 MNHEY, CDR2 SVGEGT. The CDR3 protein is CAISGRQITSTDTQYF. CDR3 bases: TGTGCCATCAGTGGACGACAGATTACTAGCACAGATACGCAGTATTTT.

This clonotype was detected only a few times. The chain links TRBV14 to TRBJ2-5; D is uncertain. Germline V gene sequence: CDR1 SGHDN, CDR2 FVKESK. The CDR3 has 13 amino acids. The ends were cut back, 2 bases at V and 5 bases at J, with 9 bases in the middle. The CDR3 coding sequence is TGTGCCAGCAGCCAATTGGTGGGGGAGACCCAGTACTTC. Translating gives CASSQLVGETQYF. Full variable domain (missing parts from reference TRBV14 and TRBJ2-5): EAGVTQFPSHSVIEKGQTVTLRCDPISGHDNLYWYRRVMGKEIKFLLHFVKESKQDESGMPNNRFLAERTGGTYSTLKVQPAELEDSGVYFCASSQLVGETQYFGPGTRLLVL.